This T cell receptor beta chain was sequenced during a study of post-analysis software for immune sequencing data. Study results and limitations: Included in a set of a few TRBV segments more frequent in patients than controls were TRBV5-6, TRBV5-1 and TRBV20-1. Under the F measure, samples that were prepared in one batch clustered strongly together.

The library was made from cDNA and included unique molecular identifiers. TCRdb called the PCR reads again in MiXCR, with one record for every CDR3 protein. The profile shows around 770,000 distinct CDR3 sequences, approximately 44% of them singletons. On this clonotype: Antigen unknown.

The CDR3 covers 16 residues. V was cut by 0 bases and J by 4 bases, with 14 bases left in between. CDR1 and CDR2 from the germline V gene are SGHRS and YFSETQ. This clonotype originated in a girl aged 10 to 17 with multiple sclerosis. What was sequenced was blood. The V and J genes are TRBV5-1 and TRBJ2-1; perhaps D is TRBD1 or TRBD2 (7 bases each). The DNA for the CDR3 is TGCGCCAGCAGCTTGGCCACCAGGGGGGGATACAATGAGCAGTTCTTC. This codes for CASSLATRGGYNEQFF.